This T cell receptor (beta chain) was captured by sequencing in a study of regulatory T cells in long-lasting Graves disease (dated by TCRdb to the early 2020s). Concerning the study at large: Persistent Graves' disease was defined as antithyroid drug treatment for over 5 years with persistently positive TSH receptor autoantibodies. TCR sequencing covered about 13 persistent and 20 or so newly diagnosed Graves' disease patients, about 35 samples in total. On average, persistent Graves' disease patients in the clinical cohort had been on antithyroid drugs for approximately 10 years. Persistent Graves' disease patients were compared with newly diagnosed Graves' disease patients by peripheral blood TCR sequencing and RNA sequencing. The study was conducted in China and was registered as a clinical trial. On the study overall, not on this receptor specifically: The study examined only peripheral blood because the primary lesion, thyroid tissue, could not be accessed. The authors noted that the small sample size was a limitation that may lower accuracy. TRBV28, TRBJ1-2 and TRBJ2-5 were preferentially used in persistent disease, while TRBV20-1 and TRBJ2-1 were favored in newly diagnosed disease. Lower TCR Shannon entropy and fewer highly expanded clones were observed in persistent Graves' disease patients than in newly diagnosed patients, which suggested clonal expansion. Sequencing and analysis were restricted to the TCR beta chain. Patients with persistent disease shared more public clonotypes (around 2,500) than newly diagnosed patients did (approximately 970).

Library generation was performed with multiplex PCR. Sequencing instrument: Illumina HiSeq 4000. To build TCR beta libraries, CDR3 regions were amplified by Arm-PCR using iRepertoire HTBI primers. Before sequencing, the PCR products went through gel purification. In the source study's methods: A total of roughly 58 TRBV and 14 TRBJ segments were identified across samples and were used for gene usage analysis of CDR3 amino acid clonotypes. COPE and FqMerger were used to merge the filtered high-quality paired reads into contigs. BLAST was used to align contigs to the IMGT TRBV, TRBD and TRBJ reference genes, and CDR3 was defined following IMGT. Any clonotype with a frequency above 0.1% was counted as a highly expanded clone. Shannon entropy was used to measure repertoire diversity, and the Gini coefficient was used to measure V-J evenness. A clonotype found in more than one individual was treated as public. TCRdb reanalyzed the raw reads on its own, using fastp at Q25 for trimming and MiXCR for clone calling, and kept in-frame beta chains. Merged by CDR3 protein, the rows form single entries marked with the most common genes and DNA. TCRdb, not the original authors, processed these V and J calls. The sample records about 660,000 distinct CDR3 sequences, 30% of which are singletons. The leading ten clones occupy 40% to 55% of the sample.

The sample's time point label, decoded: persistent/refractory GD, antithyroid drugs over 5 years with positive TRAb. For both TCR sequencing and RNA sequencing, RNA was extracted from PBMCs in TRIzol. Graves' disease was diagnosed according to American Thyroid Association guidelines. The patients came from an endocrinology department in Xi'an, China. Each patient gave 8.5 to 9.5 milliliters of peripheral blood, collected in an EDTA anticoagulant tube. Ficoll Paque Plus density gradient separation was used to isolate PBMCs, and no further T cell sorting was performed. An Agilent 2100 Bioanalyzer and agarose gel were used to assess RNA quality, and a NanoDrop 2000 was used to measure RNA concentration. CDR1 MNHNS and CDR2 SASEGT are derived from the germline V gene. Including cysteine and phenylalanine, the CDR3 has 11 amino acids. The CDR3 DNA has 33 bases and is translated from base 1. A note on this clonotype: Its binding antigen is unknown. An end of the junction differs from the germline gene, which may be a read error.

The sequence was collected from a female donor with Graves disease. Recombination linked TRBV6-1 to TRBJ1-1; the central 7 bases match TRBD1. The specimen was peripheral blood mononuclear cells (PBMCs), collected when the disease was refractory, from a patient treated with antithyroid drugs. In nucleotide form, the sequence is TGTGCCAGCAGGGGGACAGCGGCCTTTTTTTTT. It specifies CASRGTAAFFF.